This T cell receptor beta chain emerged from a study of cytotoxic CD8 clonotypes in ibrutinib-treated CLL. Depths of 1 in 200,000 to 1 in 1 million T cells were the sequencing target. Data came from immunoSEQ multiplex PCR; TCRdb stores just in-frame clones and leaves some out. The table lists over 140,000 clones, around 81% of them singletons. Trimming stripped 3 bases from V and 10 bases from J, with 10 bases between. Germline-derived CDR1 and CDR2 are MNHNS and SASEGT. The CDR3 covers 13 residues. The source is a human donor with chronic lymphocytic leukemia. The chain carries TRBV6-1 and TRBJ1-6, with D unclear. This material consisted of PBMCs, taken after 36 months of ibrutinib treatment. CDR3: CASSEVSESPLHF. In DNA form, the CDR3 reads TGTGCCAGCAGTGAGGTCAGCGAATCACCCCTCCACTTT.